This T cell receptor (beta chain) was obtained from a study of T cell repertoires in cytomegalovirus infection. The wider study: Newly reported HLA-C-restricted and thoroughly characterized HLA-B-restricted CMV epitopes were employed. Signatures in public TCR beta sequences pointed to both CMV infection and matching HLA type. Study outcomes and limitations: Accumulated public TCR beta family frequency recognized individuals carrying CMV together with the relevant HLA. The ex vivo response was dominated by HLA-C-restricted CMV-specific TCR beta clonotypes.

TCRdb ran MiXCR on the reads and lists one entry per CDR3 protein. The table shows about 310,000 distinct CDR3 sequences, with roughly 25% occurring only once. This clonotype was picked up a small number of times. Its antigen is unidentified. The germline CDR1 and CDR2 sequences are MNHEY and SVGAGI. The CDR3 runs 16 residues. V lost 0 bases, J lost 1 base, and 12 bases lay in between. The material was cultured PBMCs, obtained from culture after CMV antigen stimulation. The V gene is TRBV6-5, the J gene TRBJ1-1; TRBD1 might be the D (5 bases). The sequence came from a human donor in good health (CMV status not recorded). Some clones in this sample may be carry-over from other donors' samples. The CDR3 DNA is TGTGCCAGCAGTTACTCGATTCGGAGGGGGAACACTGAAGCTTTCTTT. This translates into CASSYSIRRGNTEAFF.